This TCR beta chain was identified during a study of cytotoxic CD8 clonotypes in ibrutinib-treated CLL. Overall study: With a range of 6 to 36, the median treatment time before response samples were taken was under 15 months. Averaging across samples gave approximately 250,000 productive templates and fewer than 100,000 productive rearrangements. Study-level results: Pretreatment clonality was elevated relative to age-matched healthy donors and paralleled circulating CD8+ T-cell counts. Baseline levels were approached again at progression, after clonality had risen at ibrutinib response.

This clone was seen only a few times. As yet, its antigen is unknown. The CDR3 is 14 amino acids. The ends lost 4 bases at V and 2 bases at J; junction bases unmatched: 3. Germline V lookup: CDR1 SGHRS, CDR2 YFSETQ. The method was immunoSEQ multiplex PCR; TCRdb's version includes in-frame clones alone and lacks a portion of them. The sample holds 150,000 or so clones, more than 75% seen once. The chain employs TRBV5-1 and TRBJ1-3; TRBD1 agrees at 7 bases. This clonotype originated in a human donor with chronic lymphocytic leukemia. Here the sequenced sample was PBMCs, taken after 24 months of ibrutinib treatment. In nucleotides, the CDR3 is TGCGCCAGCAGCGACACAGGGGCTGGAAACACCATATATTTT. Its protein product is CASSDTGAGNTIYF.